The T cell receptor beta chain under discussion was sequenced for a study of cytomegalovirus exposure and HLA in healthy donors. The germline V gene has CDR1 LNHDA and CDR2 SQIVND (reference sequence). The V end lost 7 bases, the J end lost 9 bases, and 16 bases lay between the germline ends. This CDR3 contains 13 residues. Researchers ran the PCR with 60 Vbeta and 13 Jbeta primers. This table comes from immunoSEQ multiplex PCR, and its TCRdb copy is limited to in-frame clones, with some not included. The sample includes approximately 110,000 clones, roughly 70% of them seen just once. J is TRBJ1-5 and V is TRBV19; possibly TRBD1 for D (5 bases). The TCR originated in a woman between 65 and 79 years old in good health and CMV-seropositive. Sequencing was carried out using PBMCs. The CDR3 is CASNHGGTRPQHF. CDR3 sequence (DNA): TGTGCCAGTAATCACGGAGGGACGCGGCCCCAGCATTTT. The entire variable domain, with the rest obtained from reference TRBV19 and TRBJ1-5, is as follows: DGGITQSPKYLFRKEGQNVTLSCEQNLNHDAMYWYRQDPGQGLRLIYYSQIVNDFQKGDIAEGYSVSREKKESFPLTVTSAQKNPTAFYLCASNHGGTRPQHFGDGTRLSIL.